The T cell receptor (beta chain) described here comes from a study of response to subunit inactivated influenza vaccine. This clonotype was seen ten or more times. What it binds is not known. In TCRdb, the RT-PCR reads were re-called with MiXCR into one record per CDR3 protein. The data hold hundreds of thousands of distinct CDR3 sequences, with around 8% observed a single time. General study results and limits: Authors suggested each seasonal flu vaccination may recruit only limited numbers of new T cells.

The CDR3 totals 11 residues. Trimming removed 8 bases from V and 5 bases from J, with 7 bases in between. The germline gives CDR1 SNHLY, CDR2 FYNNEI. This chain links TRBV2 with TRBJ2-1, with no clear D. The sequences come from PBMCs from blood, collected less than 25 months after vaccination. This clonotype was obtained from a man between 45 and 75 years old who received an inactivated influenza vaccine. CDR3 amino acids: CASGVDNEQFF. Here the CDR3 DNA reads TGTGCCAGCGGTGTCGACAATGAGCAGTTCTTC.